This record concerns one TCR beta chain sequence. Its matching antigen is unknown. The data were taken from a study of shared clonotypes between healthy human individuals. Across the study: Participating donors consisted of two women and a few men aged 18 to 49.

This CDR3 is built from 14 residues. CDR1 and CDR2 from the germline V gene are ENHRY and SYGVKD. V dropped 10 bases and J dropped 1 base, with 13 bases sitting between them. Points from the study as a whole: Sampling was confined to blood; repertoires within tissues likely differ. There were few donors, and this limited the genetic and exposure-history diversity represented.

The method was immunoSEQ multiplex PCR; TCRdb's version includes in-frame clones alone and lacks a portion of them. Counted here are hundreds of thousands of clones, around 80% occurring once; the ten biggest clones make up more than 10%. This chain connects TRBV10-3 to TRBJ2-2, with D perhaps matching TRBD1 or TRBD2 (5 bases each). The source is a woman aged 40 to 50 in good health. Some clones in this sample may be carry-over from other donors' samples. The sample consisted of PBMCs. CDR3 residues: CATRGPQNTGELFF. CDR3 sequence (DNA): TGTGCCACCCGGGGACCACAGAACACCGGGGAGCTGTTTTTT.